These 28 T cell receptor beta chains were all obtained from the same sample, sequenced in a study of regulatory T cells in long-lasting Graves disease (TCRdb year 2021). The library was built by means of multiplex PCR. TCRdb lists the instrument as Illumina HiSeq 4000. To build TCR beta libraries, CDR3 regions were amplified by Arm-PCR using iRepertoire HTBI primers. Clones were called with MiXCR by TCRdb after fastp trimmed the public reads at Q25, and only in-frame beta chains were retained. Rows with one shared CDR3 protein collapse into an entry with the most common genes and DNA. Across this sample there are a few hundred thousand distinct CDR3 sequences, with 15% to 20% seen only once. Over 20% of the sample is in the top ten clones. This specimen's time point label, interpreted: newly diagnosed GD, antithyroid drugs for less than 3 months. For both TCR sequencing and RNA sequencing, RNA was extracted from PBMCs using TRIzol.

These data also formed part of another study, on T cells in Graves' hyperthyroidism and ophthalmopathy.

Sequenced material: peripheral blood mononuclear cells (PBMCs), taken at new diagnosis, from a patient treated with antithyroid drugs. The receptor source for this set is a woman in her late teens or twenties with Graves disease. Donor details come from another sample of the same person, matched by shared clones.

This clonotype was counted at least ten times. The rearrangement uses TRBV28 and TRBJ2-2; 10 nucleotides align to TRBD2. This CDR3 spans 15 amino acids. The J segment lost 5 bases and the V segment lost 6 bases, leaving 6 bases of the junction unmatched. Germline V gives CDR1 MDHEN, CDR2 SYDVKM. The CDR3 coding sequence is TGTGCCAGCAGCTGGACTAGCGGATCTACCGGGGAGCTGTTTTTT. Translation: CASSWTSGSTGELFF.

In its sample, this clonotype was seen many times. The chain couples TRBV7-8 to TRBJ1-1, with TRBD1 identical over 10 bases. Germline CDR1 and CDR2: SGHVS and FQNEAQ. V trimming: 5 bases; J trimming: 3 bases; junction bases outside the gene matches: 12. The CDR3 is 17 amino acids. The CDR3 loop is CASSPRGGQGFYTEAFF. The CDR3 DNA is TGTGCCAGCAGCCCTAGGGGGGGACAGGGGTTTTACACTGAAGCTTTCTTT.

This clonotype was counted at least ten times. The chain recombines TRBV28 with TRBJ1-2; tentative D call: TRBD1 (6 bases). Germline CDR1 is MDHEN and CDR2 is SYDVKM. This CDR3 region has 14 residues. Trimming took 4 bases from V and 6 from J, leaving 15 bases between them. The CDR3 DNA reads TGTGCCAGCAGTTCCTACGACAGGAAGGATGGCTACACCTTC. Protein sequence: CASSSYDRKDGYTF.

Here the CDR3 reads CASSFSDRTPTYEQYF. As DNA, the CDR3 is TGTGCCAGCAGTTTTTCGGACAGGACCCCAACCTACGAGCAGTACTTC. The chain links TRBV2 to TRBJ2-7, with 7 bases lining up with TRBD1. The CDR3 is 16 residues long. Germline values: CDR1 SNHLY, CDR2 FYNNEI. The J segment lost 2 bases and the V segment lost 5 bases, leaving 12 bases of the junction unmatched.

This clonotype was seen more than once but under ten times. The chain employs TRBV7-9 and TRBJ2-1; tentatively, D is TRBD1 (6 bases). Trimming took off 5 bases at V and 8 bases at J, with 13 bases between the two ends. In germline, CDR1 is SEHNR, CDR2 FQNEAQ (reference sequence). CDR3 length: 13 residues. The CDR3 DNA reads as TGTGCCAGCAGCCTACAGGGTTCACATGAGCAGTTCTTC. The encoded protein is CASSLQGSHEQFF.

This clonotype was observed many times. The rearrangement joins TRBV28 to TRBJ1-5; D ambiguous. The CDR3 covers 13 residues. Germline assignment: CDR1 MDHEN and CDR2 SYDVKM. Trimming shortened V by 7 bases and J by 6 bases, and 13 bases separated the two germline ends. The CDR3: CASMGARPQPQHF. The CDR3 coding sequence is TGTGCCAGCATGGGTGCGAGACCTCAGCCCCAGCATTTT. The whole variable domain, remainder taken from reference TRBV28 and TRBJ1-5, is DVKVTQSSRYLVKRTGEKVFLECVQDMDHENMFWYRQDPGLGLRLIYFSYDVKMKEKGDIPEGYSVSREKKERFSLILESASTNQTSMYLCASMGARPQPQHFGDGTRLSIL.

Ten or more counts support this clonotype. The rearrangement joins TRBV5-1 to TRBJ1-1; D not certain. The V end lost 2 bases, the J end lost 3 bases, and 8 bases lay between the germline ends. Per germline, CDR1 SGHRS and CDR2 YFSETQ. The CDR3 runs 13 residues. The CDR3 nucleotides read TGCGCCAGCAGCTTCACCATAGACACTGAAGCTTTCTTT. It codes for CASSFTIDTEAFF.

This clonotype showed up many times. The chain uses TRBV20-1 and TRBJ2-5; D is perhaps TRBD2 (6 bases). The CDR3 sequence is 13 residues long. Germline CDR1 reads DFQATT; CDR2 reads SNEGSKA (reference sequence). V was trimmed by 3 bases and J by 4 bases, leaving 12 bases between them. The CDR3: CSARFRGRETQYF. CDR3 nucleotide sequence: TGCAGTGCTAGGTTCCGGGGGAGAGAGACCCAGTACTTC.

This clonotype was found many times. The chain combines TRBV11-2 with TRBJ2-2, with D possibly matching TRBD2 (5 bases). The CDR3 loop spans 15 amino acids. Germline V gene data show CDR1 as SGHAT and CDR2 as FQNNGV. Between the trimmed V and J ends, which lost 5 bases and 7 bases, there was a span of 17 bases. CDR3 DNA: TGTGCCAGCAGCCTACGTTTCCGGGGAAACGGGGAGCTGTTTTTT. Amino acid sequence: CASSLRFRGNGELFF.

In this sample, this clonotype turned up a few times. The chain has TRBV6-9 and TRBJ2-3; D ambiguous. The CDR3 is 14 residues long. Germline V gives CDR1 MNHGY, CDR2 SVAAGI. The V and J ends lost 4 bases and 0 bases respectively, with 8 bases between them. The chain's CDR3 is CASSFGWSTDTQYF. The DNA of the CDR3 is TGTGCCAGCAGTTTTGGGTGGAGCACAGATACGCAGTATTTT.

In its sample, this clonotype was seen many times. The chain is built from TRBV7-9 and TRBJ2-3; tentatively, D is TRBD1 or TRBD2 (5 bases each). Germline CDR1 and CDR2: SEHNR and FQNEAQ (reference sequence). With 5 bases removed from V and 0 bases from J, the gap between germline ends came to 12 bases. The CDR3 runs to 15 residues. The chain's CDR3 is CASSHNRGSTDTQYF. Written as DNA, the CDR3 is TGTGCCAGCAGCCATAACCGGGGCAGCACAGATACGCAGTATTTT.

The J gene is TRBJ2-6, the V gene TRBV7-9; D call uncertain. Germline CDR1 and CDR2: SEHNR and FQNEAQ (reference sequence). CDR3 length: 16 amino acids. V shed 1 base and J shed 0 bases, with 7 bases lying between them. The DNA of the CDR3 is TGTGCCAGCAGCTTAGAGAAGTTCTCTGGGGCCAACGTCCTGACTTTC. The encoded protein is CASSLEKFSGANVLTF.

Ten or more counts support this clonotype. The CDR3 nucleotides read TGTGCCAGCAGCCAAGAAGACAGCAACACTGAAGCTTTCTTT. This translates into CASSQEDSNTEAFF. V is TRBV3-1 and J is TRBJ1-1; maybe TRBD1 (5 bases). The germline CDR1 and CDR2 sequences are LGHDT and YNNKEL (reference sequence). The V end lost 0 bases, the J end lost 2 bases, and 7 bases lay between the germline ends. The CDR3 consists of 14 residues.

This clonotype was picked up many times. The chain recombines TRBV11-2 with TRBJ2-1; a possible D gene is TRBD1 (7 bases). V dropped 5 bases and J dropped 4 bases, with 18 bases sitting between them. In germline, CDR1 is SGHAT, CDR2 FQNNGV. This CDR3 spans 16 amino acids. The CDR3 loop reads CASSKSQGGKYNEQFF. The CDR3 DNA sequence: TGTGCCAGCAGCAAATCCCAGGGGGGAAAATACAATGAGCAGTTCTTC. Together with reference TRBV11-2 and TRBJ2-1, the CDR3 gives the full variable domain: EAGVAQSPRYKIIEKRQSVAFWCNPISGHATLYWYQQILGQGPKLLIQFQNNGVVDDSQLPKDRFSAERLKGVDSTLKIQPAKLEDSAVYLCASSKSQGGKYNEQFFGPGTRLTVL.

A few counts support this clonotype. V usage is TRBV7-3 and J usage is TRBJ2-1, with D uncertain. The CDR3 has 15 amino acids. The germline V gene has CDR1 SGHTA and CDR2 FQGTGA. V was clipped by 5 bases and J by 0 bases, with 11 bases between them. CDR3 protein: CASSPTPSSYNEQFF. CDR3 sequence (DNA): TGTGCCAGCAGCCCTACTCCCAGCTCCTACAATGAGCAGTTCTTC.

This clonotype has only a few counts. V is TRBV6-1 and J is TRBJ1-6, with TRBD1 identical over 7 bases. V trimming: 3 bases; J trimming: 10 bases; junction bases outside the gene matches: 12. Germline CDR1 reads MNHNS; CDR2 reads SASEGT. This CDR3 comprises 16 residues. The CDR3 is CASSDSTGSLGSPLHF. CDR3 nucleotide sequence: TGTGCCAGCAGTGACTCGACAGGGTCTCTTGGGTCACCCCTCCACTTT.

This clonotype was counted once. One end of the junction does not line up with germline, which may come from a read error. The chain links TRBV6-2 or TRBV6-3 to TRBJ1-3; D not resolved. This CDR3 contains 13 residues. Germline V gene lookup returns CDR1 MNHEY and CDR2 SVGEGT. The CDR3 DNA sequence: TGTGCCATCAGTGGGTACGCTGGAAACACCATATATTTT. Amino acids: CAISGYAGNTIYF.

This clonotype came up many times. The CDR3 here is CSVVEGVTTEAFF. The CDR3 bases are TGCAGCGTTGTAGAAGGGGTGACCACTGAAGCTTTCTTT. The chain carries TRBV29-1 and TRBJ1-1, with D tentatively TRBD1 (5 bases). The CDR3 is 13 amino acids. V lost 4 bases, J lost 4 bases, and 13 bases lay in between. Germline-derived CDR1 and CDR2 are SQVTM and ANQGSEA.

This clonotype was picked up many times. The chain employs TRBV2 and TRBJ2-1; 10 bases fit TRBD2. Germline CDR1 SNHLY, CDR2 FYNNEI. The junction had 5 bases not matched to a gene; V was cut back by 5 bases and J by 4 bases. The CDR3 extends over 15 amino acids. The DNA for the CDR3 is TGTGCCAGCAGTCCGCCTAGCGGGGGTTACAATGAGCAGTTCTTC. It codes for CASSPPSGGYNEQFF.

In its sample, this clonotype was seen a few times. The V gene is TRBV5-1, the J gene TRBJ1-2; maybe TRBD1 (5 bases). The CDR3 is 13 amino acids. Germline lookup yields CDR1 SGHRS and CDR2 YFSETQ. V lost 5 bases, J lost 4 bases, and 12 bases lay in between. The chain's CDR3 is CASSWGSGYGYTF. The CDR3, as DNA: TGCGCCAGCAGTTGGGGCAGTGGCTATGGCTACACCTTC.

This clonotype was detected ten times or more. This sequence joins TRBV3-1 and TRBJ1-1, with D perhaps TRBD1 (6 bases). Germline CDR1 reads LGHDT; CDR2 reads YNNKEL (reference sequence). Deletions cut 2 bases from V and 1 base from J, with 8 bases between. This CDR3 comprises 14 residues. The CDR3 bases are TGTGCCAGCAGCCAAAAACAGGGGAACACTGAAGCTTTCTTT. This sequence encodes CASSQKQGNTEAFF. Complete variable domain (other parts from reference TRBV3-1 and TRBJ1-1): DTAVSQTPKYLVTQMGNDKSIKCEQNLGHDTMYWYKQDSKKFLKIMFSYNNKELIINETVPNRFSPKSPDKAHLNLHINSLELGDSAVYFCASSQKQGNTEAFFGQGTRLTVV.

This chain joins TRBV29-1 and TRBJ1-2; D not certain. With 3 bases removed from V and 1 base from J, the gap between germline ends came to 9 bases. Germline CDR1 reads SQVTM; CDR2 reads ANQGSEA. The CDR3 loop spans 13 amino acids. CDR3 nucleotides: TGCAGCGTTGACACCCCGGATAACTATGGCTACACCTTC. This codes for CSVDTPDNYGYTF.

At least ten counts were recorded for this clonotype. The chain has TRBV15 and TRBJ2-7, with no clear D. The CDR3 runs to 13 residues. Germline V gene lookup returns CDR1 LNHNV and CDR2 YYDKDF (reference sequence). The V gene lost 4 bases and the J gene lost 2 bases, with 9 bases spanning the gap. The CDR3 spells CATSMDRPYEQYF. For the CDR3, the DNA is TGTGCCACCAGCATGGACCGGCCCTACGAGCAGTACTTC.

This clonotype was picked up many times. This rearrangement joins TRBV6-2 or TRBV6-3 to TRBJ1-5; D uncertain. Germline V gives CDR1 MNHEY, CDR2 SVGEGT. This CDR3 comprises 15 residues. V lost 5 bases and J lost 0, with 11 bases in between. The CDR3 DNA follows: TGTGCCAGCAGTATAGACCCCCTTAGCAATCAGCCCCAGCATTTT. Its translation: CASSIDPLSNQPQHF.

There are a few counts of this clonotype. Being one base from a much bigger clone, this may be a read error. The chain employs TRBV18 and TRBJ1-2; no reliable D call. The CDR3 loop spans 14 amino acids. In germline, CDR1 is KGHSH, CDR2 LQKENI. CDR3 sequence: CASSRGGSNYGHTF. The CDR3 DNA is TGTGCCAGCTCACGTGGCGGGTCTAACTATGGCCACACCTTC.

This clonotype was seen many times. The chain joins TRBV9 to TRBJ2-1; 10 nucleotides align to TRBD2. CDR1 is SGDLS and CDR2 is YYNGEE in the germline V gene. The CDR3 loop spans 15 amino acids. Trimming removed 0 bases from V and 5 bases from J; junction bases left unmatched: 2. CDR3 bases: TGTGCCAGCAGCGTAGGTCTAGCGGGAGACAATGAGCAGTTCTTC. Its protein product is CASSVGLAGDNEQFF.

V gene TRBV5-1 combines with J gene TRBJ1-3; TRBD1 aligns across 11 bases. Germline V lookup: CDR1 SGHRS, CDR2 YFSETQ. Trimming removed 4 bases from V and 3 bases from J; junction bases left unmatched: 12. The CDR3 is 18 residues long. The CDR3 DNA reads TGCGCCAGCAGCCCTGGACAGGGGGCGCGTCGTGGTGGAAACACCATATATTTT. This translates into CASSPGQGARRGGNTIYF.

Many counts were recorded for this clonotype. This chain's CDR3 is CASSLETGRPTGEQYF. For the CDR3, the DNA is TGTGCCAGCAGTCTAGAGACAGGTCGTCCAACGGGCGAGCAGTACTTC. This sequence joins TRBV28 and TRBJ2-7, with D maybe TRBD1 (6 bases). Per germline, CDR1 MDHEN and CDR2 SYDVKM. The CDR3 contains 16 residues. The V end lost 5 bases, the J end lost 6 bases, and 23 bases lay between the germline ends.